This T cell receptor beta chain is from a study of T cells in Graves' hyperthyroidism and ophthalmopathy. Study-level points and caveats: Classification by a 13 V-J model distinguished ophthalmopathy from stable hyperthyroidism. Ophthalmopathy, which appeared later, was predicted by the model a median around 6 months before onset.

This clonotype was picked up many times. The antigen is undetermined. An absence of ophthalmopathy progression within 18 months meant stable Graves' hyperthyroidism. Criteria for exclusion of patients were uncontrolled infection, other autoimmune disease, pregnancy or lactation. Amplified TCR beta CDR3 regions came from RNA transcripts. Using the HTBI primer set, a first-round RT-PCR was run on the TCR CDR3. In TCRdb, the multiplex PCR reads were re-called with MiXCR into one record per CDR3 protein. Of roughly 510,000 distinct CDR3 sequences in the sample, more than 20% were seen once. The CDR3 totals 14 residues. The germline gives CDR1 MNHNS, CDR2 SASEGT. V dropped 3 bases and J dropped 7; count of bases not matched to a gene: 6.

Sequencing was performed on blood. The J gene is TRBJ1-1, the V gene TRBV6-1; TRBD1 matches at 9 bases. The sequence was obtained from a young man with Graves' hyperthyroidism. CDR3 amino acids: CASSDHRGLIEAFF. Written as DNA, the CDR3 is TGTGCCAGCAGTGACCACAGGGGGCTTATTGAAGCTTTCTTT.